The clone carrying this TCR beta chain was picked up one time. The table came from immunoSEQ multiplex PCR; TCRdb's copy has only in-frame clones and leaves some out. In the table there are approximately 83,000 clones, about 84% of which are singletons. V lost 4 bases, J lost 6 bases, and 17 bases stayed unmatched. This CDR3 is built from 17 residues. Looked up from germline, CDR1 is SGHNT and CDR2 is YYREEE (reference sequence). The data were taken from a study of OX40 agonist ivuxolimab in advanced cancers. The rearrangement links TRBV5-4 to TRBJ1-2, with 8 bases lining up with TRBD1. The receptor was isolated from an adult with an advanced solid tumor such as melanoma, head and neck, liver or kidney cancer. Sequencing was performed on CD4+ or CD8+ T cells sorted from blood, taken in a trial of the OX40 agonist ivuxolimab. The chain's CDR3 is CASSQLFSRPGGDGYTF. CDR3 nucleotides: TGTGCCAGCAGCCAACTTTTTTCTAGGCCAGGGGGCGATGGCTACACCTTC.